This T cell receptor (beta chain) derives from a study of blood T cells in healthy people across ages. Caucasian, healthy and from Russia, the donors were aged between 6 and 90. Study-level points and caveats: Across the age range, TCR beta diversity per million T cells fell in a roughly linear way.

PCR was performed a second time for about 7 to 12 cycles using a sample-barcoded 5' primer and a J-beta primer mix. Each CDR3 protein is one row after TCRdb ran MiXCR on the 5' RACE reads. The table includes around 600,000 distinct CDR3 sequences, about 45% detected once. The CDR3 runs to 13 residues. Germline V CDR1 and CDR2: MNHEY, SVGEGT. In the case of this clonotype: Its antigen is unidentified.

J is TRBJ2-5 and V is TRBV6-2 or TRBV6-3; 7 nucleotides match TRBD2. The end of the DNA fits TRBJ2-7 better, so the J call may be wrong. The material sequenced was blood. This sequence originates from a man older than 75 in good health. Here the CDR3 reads CAAGDQLGYEQYF. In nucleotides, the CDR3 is TGTGCTGCGGGGGACCAACTGGGGTACGAGCAGTACTTC.